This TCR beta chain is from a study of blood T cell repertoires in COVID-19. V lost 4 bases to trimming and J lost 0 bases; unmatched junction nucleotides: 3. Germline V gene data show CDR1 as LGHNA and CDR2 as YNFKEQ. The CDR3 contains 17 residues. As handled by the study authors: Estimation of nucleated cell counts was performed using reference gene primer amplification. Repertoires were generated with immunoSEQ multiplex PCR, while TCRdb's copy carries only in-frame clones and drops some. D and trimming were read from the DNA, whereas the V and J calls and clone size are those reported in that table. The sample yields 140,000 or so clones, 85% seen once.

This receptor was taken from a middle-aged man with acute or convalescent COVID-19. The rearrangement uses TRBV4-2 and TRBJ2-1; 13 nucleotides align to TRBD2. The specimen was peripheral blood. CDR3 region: CASSRGLAGDSYNEQFF. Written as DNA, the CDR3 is TGTGCCAGCAGCCGAGGACTAGCGGGGGACTCCTACAATGAGCAGTTCTTC.